Listed here are 20 T cell receptor beta chains from one sample, sequenced in a study of T cell changes during pregnancy in multiple sclerosis. Libraries were prepared by immunoSEQ multiplex PCR; TCRdb keeps only in-frame clonotypes and omits some of them. Of under 70,000 clones detected, roughly 92% appear once; the ten largest clones hold 2%. This specimen consisted of peripheral blood, obtained in the third trimester of pregnancy. Source of these receptors: a female donor in good health, enrolled as a control in a pregnancy study.

V gene TRBV27 combines with J gene TRBJ2-7, with TRBD1 matching over 11 bases. CDR1 is MNHEY, CDR2 SMNVEV, per germline (reference sequence). V shed 10 bases, J shed 4 bases, and the junction held 12 bases outside the gene matches. This CDR3 is 15 amino acids long. The CDR3 protein is CATKVPGQGGYEQYF. DNA of the CDR3: TGTGCCACTAAGGTTCCGGGACAGGGGGGATACGAGCAGTACTTC.

This rearrangement joins TRBV10-3 to TRBJ2-1; 9 positions agree with TRBD2. V dropped 4 bases and J dropped 8; count of bases not matched to a gene: 6. CDR1 is ENHRY and CDR2 is SYGVKD in the germline V gene. This CDR3 is 14 amino acids long. The CDR3 spells CAISVSGRYDEQFF. In DNA form, the CDR3 reads TGTGCCATCAGTGTAAGCGGGAGGTATGATGAGCAGTTCTTC.

The genes are TRBV6-1 and TRBJ2-3, with 10 nucleotides matching TRBD2. The junction had 4 bases not matched to a gene; V was cut back by 10 bases and J by 3 bases. CDR3 length: 13 residues. Per germline, CDR1 MNHNS and CDR2 SASEGT. CDR3 sequence: CATIAGGTDTQYF. In nucleotides, the CDR3 is TGTGCCACCATAGCGGGGGGTACAGATACGCAGTATTTT.

The rearrangement uses TRBV19 and TRBJ2-2; D is perhaps TRBD2 (5 bases). Germline CDR1 LNHDA, CDR2 SQIVND (reference sequence). This CDR3 spans 18 amino acids. V was trimmed by 7 bases and J by 1 base, leaving 22 bases between them. The CDR3 region has the DNA TGTGCCAGTACCTCTTCTGGAGGTTTGGGTGGGAACACCGGGGAGCTGTTTTTT. It encodes CASTSSGGLGGNTGELFF.

V gene TRBV7-3 combines with J gene TRBJ2-1, with 7 bases identical to TRBD2. The V gene end was trimmed by 0 bases and the J gene end by 4 bases; junction bases not matched to a gene: 3. The CDR3 has 15 residues. Per the germline V gene, CDR1 is SGHTA and CDR2 is FQGTGA. CDR3 sequence reads: CASSLTSAGYNEQFF. The CDR3 DNA sequence: TGTGCCAGCAGCTTAACGTCAGCGGGGTACAATGAGCAGTTCTTC. The complete variable domain, with remaining parts taken from reference TRBV7-3 and TRBJ2-1, reads GAGVSQTPSNKVTEKGKYVELRCDPISGHTALYWYRQSLGQGPEFLIYFQGTGAADDSGLPNDRFFAVRPEGSVSTLKIQRTERGDSAVYLCASSLTSAGYNEQFFGPGTRLTVL.

This chain uses TRBV7-2 with TRBJ1-5, with unresolved D. The CDR3 sequence is 16 residues long. Germline CDR1 is SGHTA and CDR2 is FQGNSA. The V end was cut by 4 bases, the J end by 4 bases, with 17 bases between. The CDR3 bases are TGTGCCAGCAGCTCCTTCAGAGAGGGTCTAAATCAGCCCCAGCATTTT. Amino acid sequence: CASSSFREGLNQPQHF.

The chain is built from TRBV7-8 and TRBJ1-5; D gene uncertain. Trimming took 3 bases from V and 1 from J, leaving 7 bases between them. The CDR3 is made up of 14 amino acids. Looked up from germline, CDR1 is SGHVS and CDR2 is FQNEAQ. CDR3 protein: CASSLRGSNQPQHF. The CDR3 DNA follows: TGTGCCAGCAGCTTGAGAGGGAGCAATCAGCCCCAGCATTTT.

For the CDR3, the DNA is TGTGCCAGCAGCGAACTAGCGGGAGGAGGGCAGTTCTTC. This translates into CASSELAGGGQFF. The rearrangement links TRBV7-2 to TRBJ2-1, with TRBD2 matching 12 bases. The V segment lost 5 bases and the J segment 12 bases; nucleotides outside the gene matches: 5. The CDR3 extends over 13 amino acids. CDR1 SGHTA and CDR2 FQGNSA come from the germline V gene.

The CDR3 DNA reads TGCGCCAGCAGCTTGAGGCCGGGAGGCAACGAGCAGTACTTC. It codes for CASSLRPGGNEQYF. The chain has TRBV5-1 and TRBJ2-7, with TRBD2 matching over 7 bases. J lost 5 bases, V lost 1 base, and 6 bases had no gene match. There are 14 residues in the CDR3. CDR1 is SGHRS and CDR2 is YFSETQ in the germline V gene.

This CDR3 reads CASSELDRGNSPLHF. In nucleotides, the CDR3 is TGTGCCAGCAGTGAATTGGACAGGGGGAATTCACCCCTCCACTTT. The V call is TRBV2, the J call TRBJ1-6; TRBD1 matches 10 bases. This CDR3 is built from 15 residues. Germline CDR1 and CDR2: SNHLY and FYNNEI. J was trimmed by 7 bases and V by 2 bases; bases with no gene match: 2.

The chain couples TRBV4-2 to TRBJ2-7; weak D call: TRBD1 (5 bases). Germline V lookup: CDR1 LGHNA, CDR2 YNFKEQ. Trimming stripped 7 bases from V and 2 bases from J, with 12 bases between. CDR3 size: 13 residues. CDR3 region: CASKGASTYEQYF. The CDR3 bases are TGTGCCAGCAAAGGGGCTTCTACCTACGAGCAGTACTTC.

This chain connects TRBV6-5 to TRBJ1-2; D gene uncertain. Trimming shortened V by 0 bases and J by 7 bases, and 6 bases separated the two germline ends. CDR3 length: 12 amino acids. Germline-derived CDR1 and CDR2 are MNHEY and SVGAGI. The CDR3 protein is CASSYSRGGYTF. CDR3 nucleotide sequence: TGTGCCAGCAGTTACTCTCGGGGTGGCTACACCTTC.

This chain links TRBV11-3 with TRBJ2-3; 16 bases agree with TRBD2. Germline CDR1 SGHNT, CDR2 YENEEA. The CDR3 has 16 residues. V shed 4 bases and J 6 bases; nucleotides not matched to a gene: 4. The CDR3 reads CASSSGTSGRADTQYF. The CDR3 DNA is TGTGCCAGCAGCTCCGGGACTAGCGGGAGGGCCGATACGCAGTATTTT.

The V and J genes are TRBV2 and TRBJ1-5, with TRBD1 identical over 8 bases. Germline CDR1 and CDR2: SNHLY and FYNNEI. The CDR3 is 14 amino acids. J was trimmed by 1 base and V by 4 bases; bases with no gene match: 0. The CDR3 is CASSGQGSNQPQHF. As DNA, the CDR3 is TGTGCCAGCAGTGGACAGGGGAGCAATCAGCCCCAGCATTTT.

CDR3 sequence reads: CASSASRGSGAPYEQYF. CDR3 DNA sequence: TGTGCCAGCAGCGCTAGCAGGGGAAGTGGGGCGCCCTACGAGCAGTACTTC. The rearrangement uses TRBV9 and TRBJ2-7; possibly TRBD1 for D (6 bases). In germline, CDR1 is SGDLS, CDR2 YYNGEE. The germline V and J ends were trimmed by 3 bases and 2 bases, with 21 bases remaining between them. This CDR3 region has 17 residues.

This clone was seen once. J is TRBJ2-1 and V is TRBV6-4; TRBD2 agrees at 10 bases. CDR3 length equals 15 residues. Germline V lookup: CDR1 MRHNA, CDR2 SNTAGT. V was pared by 4 bases and J by 4 bases, with 4 bases of the junction left unmatched. The CDR3 bases are TGTGCCAGCAGTGTTCTAGCGGGAGTATACAATGAGCAGTTCTTC. The encoded protein is CASSVLAGVYNEQFF.

The J gene is TRBJ2-1, the V gene TRBV6-5; D is perhaps TRBD2 (5 bases). The CDR3 is 16 residues long. Germline V gene lookup returns CDR1 MNHEY and CDR2 SVGAGI. Trimming took off 2 bases at V and 2 bases at J, with 13 bases between the two ends. The CDR3 reads CASSYGNGMAYNEQFF. The CDR3 nucleotides read TGTGCCAGCAGTTACGGGAACGGGATGGCCTACAATGAGCAGTTCTTC.

The gene calls are TRBV2 and TRBJ1-4; TRBD1 agrees at 9 bases. The V gene end was trimmed by 7 bases and the J gene end by 4 bases; junction bases not matched to a gene: 4. From germline, CDR1 is SNHLY and CDR2 FYNNEI. The CDR3 covers 14 residues. The CDR3 nucleotides are TGTGCCAGCACCGCGGACAGGGGTAATGAAAAACTGTTTTTT. Protein sequence: CASTADRGNEKLFF.

The chain uses TRBV19 and TRBJ1-6; 10 bases match TRBD1. From germline, CDR1 is LNHDA and CDR2 SQIVND (reference sequence). Trimming removed 4 bases from V and 10 bases from J; junction bases left unmatched: 1. This CDR3 region has 13 residues. DNA of the CDR3: TGTGCCAGTAGTAGGGGACAGGGGTCACCCCTCCACTTT. Translating gives CASSRGQGSPLHF.

The chain recombines TRBV7-2 with TRBJ2-7; no clear D. The V gene lost 1 base and the J gene lost 2 bases, with 6 bases spanning the gap. This CDR3 contains 13 residues. Germline V CDR1 and CDR2: SGHTA, FQGNSA. The CDR3 sequence is CASSLVNPYEQYF. The CDR3 DNA reads TGTGCCAGCAGCTTAGTAAATCCCTACGAGCAGTACTTC. Combining the CDR3 with reference TRBV7-2 and TRBJ2-7 gives the whole variable domain GAGVSQSPSNKVTEKGKDVELRCDPISGHTALYWYRQSLGQGLEFLIYFQGNSAPDKSGLPSDRFSAERTGGSVSTLTIQRTQQEDSAVYLCASSLVNPYEQYFGPGTRLTVT.